This TCR beta chain was found in a study of control samples from healthy donors and cancer patients. The protocol was immunoSEQ multiplex PCR, while the TCRdb copy is restricted to in-frame clones and leaves out a portion. The table lists roughly 83,000 clones, approximately 82% of them singletons. The CDR3 totals 16 residues. Looked up from germline, CDR1 is SGHDT and CDR2 is YYEEEE. Trimming removed 4 bases at V and 0 bases at J, with 13 bases between. V is TRBV5-6 and J is TRBJ1-4; TRBD1 is a possible D gene (6 bases). The specimen sequenced was blood. This receptor was identified in a woman aged 55-70 years in good health. CDR3 residues: CASSRGRGATNEKLFF. The CDR3 DNA reads TGTGCCAGCAGCCGGGGGCGGGGAGCAACTAATGAAAAACTGTTTTTT.